Each of the 28 T cell receptor beta chains below was sequenced from the same sample in a study of shared clonotypes between healthy human individuals. The protocol was immunoSEQ multiplex PCR, while the TCRdb copy is restricted to in-frame clones and leaves out a portion. The sample contains approximately 2,000,000 clones, approximately 90% of which appear only once. Input material: naive CD4+ T cells from PBMCs. Documented subset: CD45RA+ positively selected. The receptors originated from a young man in good health. Some clones in this sample may be carry-over from other donors' samples.

The rearrangement links TRBV28 to TRBJ2-7; 9 bases line up with TRBD2. The germline gives CDR1 MDHEN, CDR2 SYDVKM. V trimming: 10 bases; J trimming: 7 bases; junction bases outside the gene matches: 14. The CDR3 consists of 14 residues. The chain's CDR3 is CATDNSGSLGEQYF. In DNA form, the CDR3 reads TGTGCCACCGACAATAGCGGGAGTCTAGGTGAGCAGTACTTC.

V usage is TRBV7-8 and J usage is TRBJ2-5; the D is unclear. The length of the CDR3 is 13 residues. Trimming shortened V by 6 bases and J by 7 bases, and 15 bases separated the two germline ends. The germline CDR1 and CDR2 sequences are SGHVS and FQNEAQ. The CDR3 nucleotides are TGTGCCAGCAGTCCGGACCCAATAGGGACCCAGTACTTC. This gives the protein CASSPDPIGTQYF.

J is TRBJ2-3 and V is TRBV2; D possibly corresponds to TRBD2 (5 bases). The CDR3 runs to 12 residues. Germline V gives CDR1 SNHLY, CDR2 FYNNEI. V gave up 9 bases and J gave up 7 bases, with 14 bases separating them. The CDR3 protein is CASIESGNTQYF. Here the CDR3 DNA reads TGTGCCAGTATTGAGAGCGGAAATACGCAGTATTTT.

J is TRBJ1-1 and V is TRBV7-3; tentatively, D is TRBD1 (5 bases). This CDR3 has 16 amino acids. Trimming took off 2 bases at V and 11 bases at J, with 24 bases between the two ends. Germline V gene sequence: CDR1 SGHTA, CDR2 FQGTGA. The CDR3 reads CASSLGPGRLGVGAFF. CDR3 coding DNA: TGTGCCAGCAGCTTAGGTCCGGGGCGGTTGGGAGTTGGTGCTTTCTTT. Together with reference TRBV7-3 and TRBJ1-1, the CDR3 gives the full variable domain: GAGVSQTPSNKVTEKGKYVELRCDPISGHTALYWYRQSLGQGPEFLIYFQGTGAADDSGLPNDRFFAVRPEGSVSTLKIQRTERGDSAVYLCASSLGPGRLGVGAFFGQGTRLTVV.

V is TRBV11-3 and J is TRBJ1-2, with 10 bases identical to TRBD1. This CDR3 is built from 16 residues. V shed 10 bases and J 8 bases; nucleotides not matched to a gene: 19. Germline V gene data show CDR1 as SGHNT and CDR2 as YENEEA. This CDR3 reads CANRRHPGTGAEGYTF. The CDR3 coding sequence is TGTGCCAACCGGAGGCACCCCGGGACAGGGGCGGAAGGCTACACCTTC.

The chain carries TRBV15 and TRBJ2-1, with 10 bases identical to TRBD2. Germline CDR1 is LNHNV and CDR2 is YYDKDF (reference sequence). V shed 0 bases and J 10 bases; nucleotides not matched to a gene: 6. This CDR3 is built from 15 residues. The CDR3 nucleotides read TGTGCCACCAGCAGAGAACTAGCGGGGCTGGGGGAGCAGTTCTTC. This sequence encodes CATSRELAGLGEQFF.

A word on this clone: Different DNA sequences within this sample yield the same CDR3. CDR3 DNA sequence: TGTGCCAGCTCACCGGGACAGGGGGTTCAGCCCCAGCATTTT. Encoded protein: CASSPGQGVQPQHF. The chain combines TRBV18 with TRBJ1-5; TRBD1 aligns across 11 bases. CDR1 and CDR2 (germline): KGHSH, LQKENI. CDR3 length equals 14 residues. Trimming took 3 bases from V and 6 from J; bases not matched to a gene: 1.

This chain joins TRBV5-4 and TRBJ2-2; 7 bases match TRBD1. The CDR3 sequence is 15 residues long. Germline values: CDR1 SGHNT, CDR2 YYREEE (reference sequence). The junction had 7 bases not matched to a gene; V was cut back by 4 bases and J by 4 bases. CDR3 protein: CASSETGTVTGELFF. In DNA, the CDR3 is TGTGCCAGCAGCGAAACCGGGACAGTCACCGGGGAGCTGTTTTTT.

Details on this clone: At one of its ends the junction is not consistent with the germline gene, which may arise from a read error. The chain has TRBV18 and TRBJ2-3; D is perhaps TRBD1 or TRBD2 (5 bases each). CDR1 and CDR2 from the germline V gene are KGHSH and LQKENI. This CDR3 region has 11 residues. This CDR3 is CASSPRGYVGF. For the CDR3, the DNA is TGTGCCAGCTCACCACGGGGGTACGTGGGGTTT.

Concerning this clone: This same CDR3 is encoded by further DNA sequences in the sample. V is TRBV15 and J is TRBJ2-1; 11 bases map to TRBD2. From germline, CDR1 is LNHNV and CDR2 YYDKDF (reference sequence). The trim removed 3 bases at V and 3 bases at J, leaving 1 base unmatched. The CDR3 is 15 residues long. The CDR3 reads CATSRGTSGYNEQFF. The CDR3 DNA follows: TGTGCCACCAGCAGGGGGACTAGCGGCTACAATGAGCAGTTCTTC.

With respect to this clone: The junction departs from germline at one end; a sequencing error may be responsible. J is TRBJ2-1 and V is TRBV11-3; D assignment may be TRBD1 or TRBD2 (6 bases each). Germline V gene lookup returns CDR1 SGHNT and CDR2 YENEEA. The CDR3 length is 15 residues. In DNA, the CDR3 is TGTGCCAGCAGCATAGACGGGGGCGCGGGAAATGAGCAGTTCTTC. Its translation is CASSIDGGAGNEQFF.

V gene TRBV6-5 combines with J gene TRBJ2-2; D gene uncertain. V lost 8 bases to trimming and J lost 6 bases, with 7 bases between them. The germline CDR1 and CDR2 sequences are MNHEY and SVGAGI. This CDR3 is built from 11 residues. The CDR3 DNA sequence: TGTGCCAGCCCCGACCCCGGGGAGCTGTTTTTT. This gives the protein CASPDPGELFF.

The genes are TRBV27 and TRBJ1-4; the D gene is possibly TRBD1 (6 bases). This CDR3 region has 13 residues. Trimming stripped 5 bases from V and 8 bases from J, with 12 bases between. Germline lookup yields CDR1 MNHEY and CDR2 SMNVEV (reference sequence). The CDR3 spells CASSIRDTEKLFF. In DNA form, the CDR3 reads TGTGCCAGCAGTATCCGGGACACCGAAAAACTGTTTTTT. Variable domain in full (rest from reference TRBV27 and TRBJ1-4): EAQVTQNPRYLITVTGKKLTVTCSQNMNHEYMSWYRQDPGLGLRQIYYSMNVEVTDKGDVPEGYKVSRKEKRNFPLILESPSPNQTSLYFCASSIRDTEKLFFGSGTQLSVL.

This clone was detected once. The chain couples TRBV7-2 to TRBJ2-7; TRBD2 aligns across 10 bases. The V and J ends lost 6 bases and 2 bases, in that order; junction bases with no gene match: 7. The CDR3 is made up of 15 amino acids. Germline lookup yields CDR1 SGHTA and CDR2 FQGNSA. The DNA for the CDR3 is TGTGCCAGCAGACCACGCCTAGCGGGAGCCTACGAGCAGTACTTC. Translating it yields CASRPRLAGAYEQYF.

V usage is TRBV7-2 and J usage is TRBJ2-7; 9 bases agree with TRBD2. The CDR3 spans 15 residues. Germline CDR1 is SGHTA and CDR2 is FQGNSA. The junction had 6 bases not matched to a gene; V was cut back by 5 bases and J by 1 base. The CDR3 DNA reads TGTGCCAGCAGCCCGTTTAGCGGGAGTTCCTACGAGCAGTACTTC. Its translation is CASSPFSGSSYEQYF.

The chain is built from TRBV7-9 and TRBJ2-7; TRBD1 matches 9 bases. The CDR3 runs to 15 residues. Germline loops: CDR1 SEHNR, CDR2 FQNEAQ (reference sequence). V shed 5 bases and J 2 bases; nucleotides not matched to a gene: 7. The CDR3 loop reads CASSLRQGETYEQYF. The CDR3 coding sequence is TGTGCCAGCAGCCTCAGACAGGGGGAGACCTACGAGCAGTACTTC.

V gene TRBV4-2 combines with J gene TRBJ2-7; D unclear. There are 15 residues in the CDR3. V shed 4 bases and J shed 0 bases, with 13 bases lying between them. Per the germline V gene, CDR1 is LGHNA and CDR2 is YNFKEQ. Written as DNA, the CDR3 is TGTGCCAGCAGCCCCCCGTCGGCGTCCTCCTACGAGCAGTACTTC. As protein: CASSPPSASSYEQYF.

The chain employs TRBV19 and TRBJ2-5; a possible D gene is TRBD2 (6 bases). CDR3 length equals 14 residues. Germline CDR1 LNHDA, CDR2 SQIVND (reference sequence). V shed 7 bases and J shed 5 bases, with 17 bases lying between them. CDR3 coding DNA: TGTGCCAGTAAACCCGGCGCGGGACGGGAGACCCAGTACTTC. Its protein product is CASKPGAGRETQYF.

This clone was counted a single time. The genes are TRBV7-3 and TRBJ2-7; maybe TRBD2 (5 bases). The CDR3 is 16 amino acids. V was clipped by 1 base and J by 7 bases, with 20 bases between them. The germline CDR1 and CDR2 sequences are SGHTA and FQGTGA. CDR3 region: CASSLIPLTAPGEQYF. DNA of the CDR3: TGTGCCAGCAGCTTAATCCCTCTTACCGCCCCGGGAGAGCAGTACTTC. Full variable domain (rest looked up from reference TRBV7-3 and TRBJ2-7): GAGVSQTPSNKVTEKGKYVELRCDPISGHTALYWYRQSLGQGPEFLIYFQGTGAADDSGLPNDRFFAVRPEGSVSTLKIQRTERGDSAVYLCASSLIPLTAPGEQYFGPGTRLTVT.

Concerning this clone: The same CDR3 arises from other DNA sequences in this sample as well. The genes are TRBV10-3 and TRBJ1-2; D gene ambiguous. The CDR3 sequence is 12 residues long. The V gene's germline CDR1 is ENHRY and CDR2 SYGVKD. The ends were cut back, 3 bases at V and 5 bases at J, with 7 bases in the middle. The CDR3 loop is CAISETGYGYTF. The DNA of the CDR3 is TGTGCCATCAGTGAAACGGGATATGGCTACACCTTC.

The chain recombines TRBV7-2 with TRBJ1-3; 8 bases are a match to TRBD1. J lost 6 bases, V lost 5 bases, and 15 bases had no gene match. Per germline, CDR1 SGHTA and CDR2 FQGNSA. CDR3 length: 17 amino acids. CDR3 sequence reads: CASSRSAADRGENTIYF. CDR3 nucleotide sequence: TGTGCCAGCAGCCGATCCGCCGCCGACAGGGGAGAAAACACCATATATTTT.

The chain couples TRBV7-9 to TRBJ1-1, with TRBD1 matching over 7 bases. Per the germline V gene, CDR1 is SEHNR and CDR2 is FQNEAQ (reference sequence). The V segment lost 3 bases and the J segment 14 bases; nucleotides outside the gene matches: 9. The CDR3 has 12 residues. CDR3 sequence: CASSFVKGQTFF. The CDR3 bases are TGTGCCAGCAGCTTCGTAAAGGGACAGACGTTCTTT.

V gene TRBV5-4 combines with J gene TRBJ2-1, with unresolved D. Germline V lookup: CDR1 SGHNT, CDR2 YYREEE (reference sequence). Deletions cut 0 bases from V and 9 bases from J, with 13 bases between. The CDR3 covers 14 residues. The CDR3 sequence is CASSLGDWQAEQFF. CDR3 sequence (DNA): TGTGCCAGCAGCTTGGGAGATTGGCAGGCTGAGCAGTTCTTC.

The V gene is TRBV29-1, the J gene TRBJ1-1; D is uncertain. The CDR3 contains 12 residues. Trimming removed 7 bases from V and 1 base from J, with 10 bases in between. Germline-derived CDR1 and CDR2 are SQVTM and ANQGSEA. The CDR3 is CSGTQRNTEAFF. The CDR3 DNA follows: TGCAGCGGAACACAGAGGAACACTGAAGCTTTCTTT.

This clone was seen only once. The J gene is TRBJ2-5, the V gene TRBV30; TRBD2 matches at 7 bases. The CDR3 totals 13 residues. V lost 2 bases, J lost 2 bases, and 2 bases stayed unmatched. Germline V gene data show CDR1 as GTSNPN and CDR2 as SVGIG (reference sequence). CDR3 DNA: TGTGCCTGGAGTCGGGGGGTACAAGAGACCCAGTACTTC. This codes for CAWSRGVQETQYF.

The CDR3 sequence: CASSQDTGTVGKLFF. The CDR3 DNA follows: TGTGCCAGCAGCCAAGATACAGGGACTGTTGGAAAACTGTTTTTT. The V gene is TRBV14, the J gene TRBJ1-4, with D possibly matching TRBD1 (6 bases). Per the germline V gene, CDR1 is SGHDN and CDR2 is FVKESK. The CDR3 length is 15 residues. V gave up 0 bases and J gave up 10 bases, with 15 bases separating them.

V usage is TRBV7-2 and J usage is TRBJ1-3, with TRBD1 matching 12 bases. With 5 bases clipped from V and 0 bases from J, the junction kept 5 bases outside the gene matches. The CDR3 length is 17 residues. The germline V gene has CDR1 SGHTA and CDR2 FQGNSA. CDR3 loop: CASSLGQGAFSGNTIYF. For the CDR3, the DNA is TGTGCCAGCAGCCTGGGACAGGGGGCGTTCTCTGGAAACACCATATATTTT.

This clone was seen only once. This chain uses TRBV5-1 with TRBJ2-2, with 9 bases identical to TRBD2. V shed 0 bases, J shed 5 bases, and the junction held 2 bases outside the gene matches. CDR1 SGHRS and CDR2 YFSETQ come from the germline V gene. This CDR3 spans 15 amino acids. DNA for the CDR3: TGCGCCAGCAGCTTGGAGGGACTAGCTACCGGGGAGCTGTTTTTT. This gives the protein CASSLEGLATGELFF.